This T cell receptor (beta chain) was observed in a study of tumor and adjacent non-tumor tissue in lung cancer. A modified ARM-PCR protocol with three rounds of nested PCR amplified TCRbeta. Each CDR3 protein gets one entry after TCRdb re-called the multiplex PCR reads with MiXCR. The top ten hold roughly 19% of the sample, which has 90,000 to 110,000 distinct CDR3 sequences, 60% to 70% seen once. In this sample, this clonotype turned up once. Relative to the germline gene, one junction end is altered; a read error may explain this. The template was RNA from unsorted bulk tissue. Distant lung tissue was collected more than 3 cm away from the tumor edge. The CDR3 runs 13 residues. Germline-derived CDR1 and CDR2 are MNHEY and SVGAGI.

This chain uses TRBV6-5 with TRBJ1-1; no reliable D call. The TCR was taken from a man in his 60s with non-small cell lung cancer. The sequenced sample was distant non-tumor lung tissue. In nucleotides, the CDR3 is TGTACCAGCACAAGGGAGACGAACACTGAAGCTTTCTTT. Encoded protein: CTSTRETNTEAFF.